A single sample gave rise to the 21 T cell receptor beta chains below, sequenced in a study of T cell changes during pregnancy in multiple sclerosis. The table came from immunoSEQ multiplex PCR; TCRdb's copy has only in-frame clones and leaves some out. The sample consists of roughly 32,000 clones, 91% of them appearing once. The sequencing used CD8+ T cells from peripheral blood mononuclear cells, collected in the second trimester of pregnancy. Receptor source: a female donor in good health, enrolled as a control in a pregnancy study.

The CDR3 DNA reads TGTGCCAGCAGCCCGGCGGGACAGGGGGTTATAGGGTCCTACAATGAGCAGTTCTTC. Amino acid sequence: CASSPAGQGVIGSYNEQFF. The chain employs TRBV27 and TRBJ2-1; 11 positions agree with TRBD1. Germline V lookup: CDR1 MNHEY, CDR2 SMNVEV (reference sequence). V lost 6 bases, J lost 1 base, and 14 bases stayed unmatched. The CDR3 runs 19 residues.

This chain joins TRBV11-2 and TRBJ1-4; D is possibly TRBD1 (6 bases). V was trimmed by 5 bases and J by 4 bases, leaving 11 bases between them. Per the germline V gene, CDR1 is SGHAT and CDR2 is FQNNGV. The CDR3 length is 14 residues. The CDR3 nucleotides are TGTGCCAGCAGCCCGGACAGCGGTAATGAAAAACTGTTTTTT. Translating it yields CASSPDSGNEKLFF.

This clone has only a few counts. V gene TRBV30 combines with J gene TRBJ2-1; TRBD2 aligns across 10 bases. The length of the CDR3 is 15 residues. In germline, CDR1 is GTSNPN, CDR2 SVGIG (reference sequence). Unmatched junction bases numbered 4, after V lost 1 base and J lost 4 bases. The CDR3 DNA reads as TGTGCCTGGAGTGCGATAGCGGGGGGATACAATGAGCAGTTCTTC. Translated: CAWSAIAGGYNEQFF.

The chain has TRBV18 and TRBJ2-2, with 7 bases aligning to TRBD2. Germline assignment: CDR1 KGHSH and CDR2 LQKENI. This CDR3 is 15 amino acids long. V lost 3 bases, J lost 9 bases, and 10 bases stayed unmatched. The CDR3 loop reads CASSPGLEEARELFF. CDR3 DNA: TGTGCCAGCTCACCTGGACTAGAGGAAGCAAGGGAGCTGTTTTTT.

The chain combines TRBV9 with TRBJ2-7; 8 bases line up with TRBD2. V was clipped by 4 bases and J by 2 bases; unmatched bases: 5. The CDR3 has 14 residues. Germline-derived CDR1 and CDR2 are SGDLS and YYNGEE. The CDR3 spells CASSPSGGPYEQYF. CDR3 sequence (DNA): TGTGCCAGCAGCCCCAGCGGGGGACCCTACGAGCAGTACTTC.

The chain combines TRBV5-6 with TRBJ1-1; 9 bases align to TRBD1. Germline loops: CDR1 SGHDT, CDR2 YYEEEE. The CDR3 is 16 residues long. The V gene end was trimmed by 0 bases and the J gene end by 1 base; junction bases not matched to a gene: 4. CDR3 DNA sequence: TGTGCCAGCAGCTTGGACAGGGGGCACGAGAACACTGAAGCTTTCTTT. This translates into CASSLDRGHENTEAFF. The full variable domain, completed using reference TRBV5-6 and TRBJ1-1, is DAGVTQSPTHLIKTRGQQVTLRCSPKSGHDTVSWYQQALGQGPQFIFQYYEEEERQRGNFPDRFSGHQFPNYSSELNVNALLLGDSALYLCASSLDRGHENTEAFFGQGTRLTVV.

The chain is built from TRBV7-9 and TRBJ1-2; D is perhaps TRBD1 (5 bases). The CDR3 loop spans 15 amino acids. Trimming cost V 1 base and J 2 bases, with 11 bases left between them. Looked up from germline, CDR1 is SEHNR and CDR2 is FQNEAQ (reference sequence). CDR3 sequence: CASSLGDSLNYGYTF. CDR3 DNA sequence: TGTGCCAGCAGCTTAGGAGACAGTCTAAACTATGGCTACACCTTC. Looking up the rest from reference TRBV7-9 and TRBJ1-2 gives the full variable domain: DTGVSQNPRHKITKRGQNVTFRCDPISEHNRLYWYRQTLGQGPEFLTYFQNEAQLEKSRLLSDRFSAERPKGSFSTLEIQRTEQGDSAMYLCASSLGDSLNYGYTFGSGTRLTVV.

The chain couples TRBV7-6 to TRBJ1-3; tentatively, D is TRBD1 (6 bases). CDR1 and CDR2 from the germline V gene are SGHVS and FNYEAQ. V dropped 4 bases and J dropped 4 bases, with 17 bases sitting between them. There are 16 residues in the CDR3. The CDR3: CASSSSGPGGGNTIYF. CDR3 coding DNA: TGTGCCAGCAGCTCGTCGGGACCTGGGGGCGGAAACACCATATATTTT.

A single count supports this clone. The chain uses TRBV5-1 and TRBJ1-6, with 9 nucleotides matching TRBD1. This CDR3 comprises 16 residues. Per germline, CDR1 SGHRS and CDR2 YFSETQ. The J segment lost 5 bases and the V segment lost 0 bases, leaving 3 bases of the junction unmatched. CDR3 sequence (DNA): TGCGCCAGCAGCTTGGTGTGGACAGGGGATAATTCACCCCTCCACTTT. It is translated as CASSLVWTGDNSPLHF.

V usage is TRBV5-4 and J usage is TRBJ2-3; TRBD2 aligns across 9 bases. Germline loops: CDR1 SGHNT, CDR2 YYREEE (reference sequence). CDR3 size: 16 residues. Germline trimming cut 1 base from V and 6 bases from J; bases unmatched to any gene: 9. The CDR3, as DNA: TGTGCCAGCAGCTTGTTGCTGCGGGGGGGCCCCGATACGCAGTATTTT. Translated: CASSLLLRGGPDTQYF.

The rearrangement joins TRBV19 to TRBJ1-2, with TRBD1 identical over 8 bases. CDR3 size: 15 residues. Germline CDR1 is LNHDA and CDR2 is SQIVND (reference sequence). Trimming at V came to 5 bases and at J to 1 base, leaving 6 bases not matched to a gene. The DNA of the CDR3 is TGTGCCAGTAGTCCAAGACAGGGGAGTAACTATGGCTACACCTTC. Amino acids: CASSPRQGSNYGYTF.

The V and J genes are TRBV7-9 and TRBJ2-2; no clear D. V gave up 5 bases and J gave up 1 base, with 8 bases separating them. CDR3 size: 14 residues. CDR1 SEHNR and CDR2 FQNEAQ come from the germline V gene (reference sequence). CDR3 bases: TGTGCCAGCAGCCCGACGGGGAACACCGGGGAGCTGTTTTTT. Translating it yields CASSPTGNTGELFF.

The chain uses TRBV27 and TRBJ1-5, with D perhaps TRBD1 (6 bases). V dropped 6 bases and J dropped 7 bases, with 16 bases sitting between them. CDR3 length: 14 amino acids. Germline assignment: CDR1 MNHEY and CDR2 SMNVEV (reference sequence). In DNA form, the CDR3 reads TGTGCCAGCAGCCCGCGGGGGGCGGGGCAGCCCCAGCATTTT. This sequence encodes CASSPRGAGQPQHF.

The CDR3 DNA reads as TGTGCCAGCAGCGGGGGGGAATATGGCTACACCTTC. The encoded protein is CASSGGEYGYTF. The rearrangement links TRBV5-6 to TRBJ1-2, with a tentative D call TRBD1 (5 bases). With 4 bases removed from V and 5 bases from J, the gap between germline ends came to 9 bases. The CDR3 sequence is 12 residues long. CDR1 and CDR2 from the germline V gene are SGHDT and YYEEEE.

The chain joins TRBV30 to TRBJ2-1, with D possibly TRBD1 on 6 matching bases. CDR1 and CDR2 (germline): GTSNPN, SVGIG (reference sequence). The V end lost 1 base, the J end lost 8 bases, and 18 bases lay between the germline ends. This CDR3 is 15 amino acids long. CDR3 protein: CAWSGQRGIGDEQFF. CDR3 nucleotides: TGTGCCTGGAGTGGTCAGAGGGGGATTGGGGATGAGCAGTTCTTC.

This clone has a handful of counts. The chain joins TRBV27 to TRBJ1-1; no definite D call. This CDR3 comprises 12 residues. Germline V gene lookup returns CDR1 MNHEY and CDR2 SMNVEV (reference sequence). Deletions cut 4 bases from V and 2 bases from J, with 5 bases between. The CDR3 nucleotides are TGTGCCAGCAGTTCATTCAACACTGAAGCTTTCTTT. This codes for CASSSFNTEAFF.

The rearrangement links TRBV6-4 to TRBJ2-1; 11 nucleotides match TRBD1. CDR1 is MRHNA and CDR2 is SNTAGT in the germline V gene. The V segment lost 2 bases and the J segment 6 bases; nucleotides outside the gene matches: 0. The CDR3 runs 14 residues. Written as DNA, the CDR3 is TGTGCCAGCAGTGACGGGACAGGGGGCAATGAGCAGTTCTTC. Amino acids: CASSDGTGGNEQFF.

This rearrangement joins TRBV7-6 to TRBJ2-3; D is ambiguous. The V gene's germline CDR1 is SGHVS and CDR2 FNYEAQ. The CDR3 contains 15 residues. The ends were cut back, 5 bases at V and 2 bases at J, with 14 bases in the middle. In DNA form, the CDR3 reads TGTGCCAGCAGCAAAGACAAGAGAGTCACAGATACGCAGTATTTT. Translating gives CASSKDKRVTDTQYF. Full variable domain (missing parts from reference TRBV7-6 and TRBJ2-3): GAGVSQSPRYKVTKRGQDVALRCDPISGHVSLYWYRQALGQGPEFLTYFNYEAQQDKSGLPNDRFSAERPEGSISTLTIQRTEQRDSAMYRCASSKDKRVTDTQYFGPGTRLTVL.

The J gene is TRBJ1-1, the V gene TRBV10-2; TRBD1 agrees at 8 bases. From germline, CDR1 is WSHSY and CDR2 SAAADI. The CDR3 is 15 residues long. V shed 0 bases, J shed 7 bases, and the junction held 7 bases outside the gene matches. The CDR3 sequence: CASSESTGANLEAFF. The CDR3 bases are TGCGCCAGCAGTGAGTCGACAGGGGCGAACCTTGAAGCTTTCTTT.

The chain has TRBV29-1 and TRBJ2-7, with 9 bases that match TRBD1. The CDR3 extends over 13 amino acids. J was trimmed by 3 bases and V by 1 base; bases with no gene match: 1. Germline V lookup: CDR1 SQVTM, CDR2 ANQGSEA. The CDR3 reads CSVEVTGGYEQYF. CDR3 in DNA: TGCAGCGTTGAAGTGACAGGGGGCTACGAGCAGTACTTC.

The rearrangement uses TRBV25-1 and TRBJ2-1; 7 positions match TRBD2. The CDR3 loop spans 18 amino acids. The germline V gene has CDR1 MGHDK and CDR2 SYGVNS. The V and J ends lost 6 bases and 2 bases, in that order; junction bases with no gene match: 16. The CDR3 loop is CASSHLAEVGSPYNEQFF. CDR3 bases: TGTGCCAGCAGCCATCTAGCGGAGGTAGGATCCCCCTACAATGAGCAGTTCTTC.